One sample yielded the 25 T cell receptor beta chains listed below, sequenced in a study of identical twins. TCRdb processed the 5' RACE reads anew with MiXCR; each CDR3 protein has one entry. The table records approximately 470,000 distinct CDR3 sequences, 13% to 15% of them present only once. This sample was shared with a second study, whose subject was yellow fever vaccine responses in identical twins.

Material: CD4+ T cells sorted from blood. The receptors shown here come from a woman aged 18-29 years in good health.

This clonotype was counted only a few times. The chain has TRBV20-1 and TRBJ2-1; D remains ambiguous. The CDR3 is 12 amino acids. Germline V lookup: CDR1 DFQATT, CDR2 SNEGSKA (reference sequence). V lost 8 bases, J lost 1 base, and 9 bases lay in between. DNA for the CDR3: TGCAGTCAGTCCGGGTCCTACAATGAGCAGTTCTTC. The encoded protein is CSQSGSYNEQFF.

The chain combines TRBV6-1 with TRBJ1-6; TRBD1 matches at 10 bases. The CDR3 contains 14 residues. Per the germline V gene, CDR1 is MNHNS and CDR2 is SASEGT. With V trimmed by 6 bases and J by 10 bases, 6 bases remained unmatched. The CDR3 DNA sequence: TGTGCCAGCAGCTCGACAGGGGGCGAATCACCCCTCCACTTT. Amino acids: CASSSTGGESPLHF.

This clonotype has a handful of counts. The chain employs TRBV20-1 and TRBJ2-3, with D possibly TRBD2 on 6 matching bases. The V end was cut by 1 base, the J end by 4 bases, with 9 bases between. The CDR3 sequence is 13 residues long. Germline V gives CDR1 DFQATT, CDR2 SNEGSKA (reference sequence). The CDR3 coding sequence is TGCAGTGCTAGAGTCGGGAGTTCAGATACGCAGTATTTT. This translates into CSARVGSSDTQYF.

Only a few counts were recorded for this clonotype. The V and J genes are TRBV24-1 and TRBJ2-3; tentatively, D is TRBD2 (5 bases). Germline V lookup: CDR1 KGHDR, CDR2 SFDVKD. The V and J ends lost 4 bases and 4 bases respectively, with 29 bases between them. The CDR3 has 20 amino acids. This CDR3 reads CATSDVPGRSGAEQADTQYF. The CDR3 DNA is TGTGCCACCAGTGACGTCCCTGGACGGAGCGGAGCTGAGCAGGCAGATACGCAGTATTTT.

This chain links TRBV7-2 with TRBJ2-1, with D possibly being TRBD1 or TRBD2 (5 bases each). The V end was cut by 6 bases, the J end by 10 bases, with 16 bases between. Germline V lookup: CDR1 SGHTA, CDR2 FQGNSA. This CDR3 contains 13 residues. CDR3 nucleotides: TGTGCCAGCAGAGCTTTTTCGAGGGGCGAGCAGTTCTTC. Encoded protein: CASRAFSRGEQFF.

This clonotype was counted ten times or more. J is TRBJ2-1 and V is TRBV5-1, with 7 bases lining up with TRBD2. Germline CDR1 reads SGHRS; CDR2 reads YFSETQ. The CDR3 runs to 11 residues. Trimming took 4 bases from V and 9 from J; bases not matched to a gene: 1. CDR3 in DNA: TGCGCCAGCAGCCCGGGGGGTGAGCAGTTCTTC. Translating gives CASSPGGEQFF.

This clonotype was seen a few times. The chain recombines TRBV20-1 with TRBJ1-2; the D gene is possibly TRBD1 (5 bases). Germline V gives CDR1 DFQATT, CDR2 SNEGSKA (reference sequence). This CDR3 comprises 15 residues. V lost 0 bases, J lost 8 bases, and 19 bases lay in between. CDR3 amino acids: CSARDFPDTLSGYTF. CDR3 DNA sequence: TGCAGTGCTAGAGACTTCCCGGACACACTCTCGGGCTACACCTTC.

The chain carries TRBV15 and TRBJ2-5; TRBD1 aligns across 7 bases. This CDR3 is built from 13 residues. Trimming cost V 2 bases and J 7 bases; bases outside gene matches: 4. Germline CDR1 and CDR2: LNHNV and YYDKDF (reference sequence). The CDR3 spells CATSRSAGGTQYF. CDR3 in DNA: TGTGCCACCAGCAGATCCGCAGGGGGGACCCAGTACTTC.

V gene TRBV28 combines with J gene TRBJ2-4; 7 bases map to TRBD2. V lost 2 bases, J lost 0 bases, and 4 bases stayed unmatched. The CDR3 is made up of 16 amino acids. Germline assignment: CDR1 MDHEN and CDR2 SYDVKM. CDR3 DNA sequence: TGTGCCAGCAGTTTAGCGGGGGAACTAGCCAAAAACATTCAGTACTTC. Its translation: CASSLAGELAKNIQYF.

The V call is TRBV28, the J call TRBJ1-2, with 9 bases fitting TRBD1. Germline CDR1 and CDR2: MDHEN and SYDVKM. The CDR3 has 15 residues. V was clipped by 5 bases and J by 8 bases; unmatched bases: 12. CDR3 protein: CASSPWLGQGGGYTF. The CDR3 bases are TGTGCCAGCAGTCCATGGCTGGGACAGGGAGGCGGCTACACCTTC.

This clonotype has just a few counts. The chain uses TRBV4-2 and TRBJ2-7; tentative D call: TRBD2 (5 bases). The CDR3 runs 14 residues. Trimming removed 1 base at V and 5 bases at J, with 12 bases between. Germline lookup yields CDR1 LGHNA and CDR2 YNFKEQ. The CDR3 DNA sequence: TGTGCCAGCAGCCAAGGTTTACTAGTCGACGAGCAGTACTTC. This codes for CASSQGLLVDEQYF.

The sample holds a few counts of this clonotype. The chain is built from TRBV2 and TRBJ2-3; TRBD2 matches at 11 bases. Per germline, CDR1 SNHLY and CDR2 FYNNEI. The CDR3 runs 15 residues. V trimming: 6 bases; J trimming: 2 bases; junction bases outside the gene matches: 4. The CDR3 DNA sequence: TGTGCCAGCAGGTCTAGCGGGGGGCACACAGATACGCAGTATTTT. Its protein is CASRSSGGHTDTQYF.

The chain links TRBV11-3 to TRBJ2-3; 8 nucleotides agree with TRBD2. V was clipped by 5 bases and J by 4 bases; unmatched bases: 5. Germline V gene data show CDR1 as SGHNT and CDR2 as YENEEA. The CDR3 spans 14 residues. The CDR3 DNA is TGTGCCAGCAGCATCACTAGCGGACCAGATACGCAGTATTTT. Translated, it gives CASSITSGPDTQYF.

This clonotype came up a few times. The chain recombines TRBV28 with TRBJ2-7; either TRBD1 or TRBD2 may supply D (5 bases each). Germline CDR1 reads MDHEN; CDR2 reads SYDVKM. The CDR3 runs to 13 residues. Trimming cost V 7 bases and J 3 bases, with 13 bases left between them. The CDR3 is CASTRGTGYEQYF. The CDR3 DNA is TGTGCCAGCACCCGAGGGACCGGCTACGAGCAGTACTTC.

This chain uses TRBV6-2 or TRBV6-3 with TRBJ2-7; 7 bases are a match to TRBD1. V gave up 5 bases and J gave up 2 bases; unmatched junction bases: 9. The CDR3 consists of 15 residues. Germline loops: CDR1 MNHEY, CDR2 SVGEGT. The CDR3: CASSGPGTATYEQYF. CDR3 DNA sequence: TGTGCCAGCAGTGGACCCGGGACAGCTACCTACGAGCAGTACTTC.

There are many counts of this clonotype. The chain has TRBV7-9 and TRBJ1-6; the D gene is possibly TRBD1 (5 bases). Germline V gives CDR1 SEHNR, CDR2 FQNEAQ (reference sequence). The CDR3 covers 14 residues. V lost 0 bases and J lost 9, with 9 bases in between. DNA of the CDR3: TGTGCCAGCAGCTTAGCCGACCAGGGTTCACCCCTCCACTTT. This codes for CASSLADQGSPLHF.

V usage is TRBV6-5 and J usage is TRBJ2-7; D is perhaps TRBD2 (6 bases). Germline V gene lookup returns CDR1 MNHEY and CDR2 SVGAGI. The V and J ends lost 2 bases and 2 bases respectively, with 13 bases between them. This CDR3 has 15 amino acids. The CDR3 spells CASSYGGSATYEQYF. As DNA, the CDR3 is TGTGCCAGCAGTTACGGGGGGTCCGCTACCTACGAGCAGTACTTC.

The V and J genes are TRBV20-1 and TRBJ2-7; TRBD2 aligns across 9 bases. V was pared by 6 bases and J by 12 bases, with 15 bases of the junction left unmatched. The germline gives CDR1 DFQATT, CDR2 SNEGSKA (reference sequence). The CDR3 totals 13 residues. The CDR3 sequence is CSAPVGSGRSMYF. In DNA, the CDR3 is TGCAGTGCCCCGGTTGGTAGCGGGAGATCGATGTACTTC.

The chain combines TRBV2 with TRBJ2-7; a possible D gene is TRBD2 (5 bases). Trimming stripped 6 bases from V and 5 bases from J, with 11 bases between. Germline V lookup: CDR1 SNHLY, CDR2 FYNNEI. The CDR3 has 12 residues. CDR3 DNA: TGTGCCAGCAGGACGTACGGGAACGAGCAGTACTTC. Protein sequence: CASRTYGNEQYF.

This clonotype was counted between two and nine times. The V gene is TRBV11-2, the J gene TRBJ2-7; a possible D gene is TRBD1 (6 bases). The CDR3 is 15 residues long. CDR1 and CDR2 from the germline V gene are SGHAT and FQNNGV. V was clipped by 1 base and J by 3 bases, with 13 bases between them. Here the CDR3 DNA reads TGTGCCAGCAGCTTAGTTACAGGGTCCCTCTACGAGCAGTACTTC. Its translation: CASSLVTGSLYEQYF.

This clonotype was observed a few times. The CDR3 nucleotides read TGCGCCAGCATCCCGGTAGGGGACTCGCCTTACACTGAAGCTTTCTTT. This translates into CASIPVGDSPYTEAFF. The chain has TRBV10-2 and TRBJ1-1, with D possibly TRBD1 on 5 matching bases. Per the germline V gene, CDR1 is WSHSY and CDR2 is SAAADI. The CDR3 is made up of 16 amino acids. Deletions cut 7 bases from V and 3 bases from J, with 21 bases between.

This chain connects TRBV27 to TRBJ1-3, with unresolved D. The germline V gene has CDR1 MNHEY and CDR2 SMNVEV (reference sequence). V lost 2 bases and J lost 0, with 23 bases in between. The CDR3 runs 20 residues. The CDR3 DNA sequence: TGTGCCAGCAGTTTAAGCCCCCCCGGTGGTGTTTCCCTCTCTGGAAACACCATATATTTT. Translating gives CASSLSPPGGVSLSGNTIYF.

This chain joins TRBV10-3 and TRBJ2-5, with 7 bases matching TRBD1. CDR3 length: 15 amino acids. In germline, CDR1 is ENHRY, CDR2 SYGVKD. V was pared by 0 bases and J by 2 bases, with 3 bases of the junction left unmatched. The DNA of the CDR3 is TGTGCCATCAGTGAGTCCGGGACAGCACAAGAGACCCAGTACTTC. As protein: CAISESGTAQETQYF.

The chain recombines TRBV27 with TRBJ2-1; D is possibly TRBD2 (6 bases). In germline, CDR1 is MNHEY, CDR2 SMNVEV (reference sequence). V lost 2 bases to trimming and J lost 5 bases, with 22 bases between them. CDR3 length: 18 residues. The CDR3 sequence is CASSLGDPSEPRNNEQFF. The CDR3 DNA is TGTGCCAGCAGTTTAGGAGACCCTAGCGAACCCCGTAACAATGAGCAGTTCTTC.

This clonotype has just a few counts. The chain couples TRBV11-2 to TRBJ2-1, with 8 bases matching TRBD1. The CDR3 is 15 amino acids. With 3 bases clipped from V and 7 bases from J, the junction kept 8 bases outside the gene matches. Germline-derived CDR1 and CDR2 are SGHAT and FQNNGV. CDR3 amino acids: CASSLTGARGNEQFF. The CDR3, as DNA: TGTGCCAGCAGCTTGACAGGGGCAAGAGGGAATGAGCAGTTCTTC.